This T cell receptor (beta chain) was found in a study of blood T cells in healthy people across ages. On the study more broadly: About one barcoded TCR beta cDNA was captured per two T cells.

Findings and limits, study-wide: Long-lived donors carried more naive CD4+ cells and greater diversity than aged donors. Older age went with lower TCR beta diversity per million T cells, in a roughly linear way. Investigators viewed diversity estimates from one million T cells as underestimates, the study reported.

Notes on this clonotype: Its antigen is currently unknown.

Germline lookup yields CDR1 LGHNA and CDR2 YSLEER. Trimming took off 7 bases at V and 6 bases at J, with 18 bases between the two ends. The CDR3 loop spans 14 amino acids. It was with a sample-barcoded 5' primer and a J-beta primer mix that a second PCR of roughly 6 to 11 cycles was run. TCRdb re-called the 5' RACE reads with MiXCR, one entry per CDR3 protein. The sample has 980,000 or so distinct CDR3 sequences; 48% are singletons. This sequence originates from a man aged 25 to 40 in good health. V is TRBV4-3 and J is TRBJ1-1; D remains ambiguous. Specimen: blood. The CDR3 reads CASTPKGGYPEAFF. CDR3 nucleotides: TGCGCCAGCACCCCCAAGGGAGGGTACCCTGAAGCTTTCTTT.